The rows below give T cell receptor beta chains drawn from one sample of a study of cytomegalovirus exposure and HLA in healthy donors. Data came from immunoSEQ multiplex PCR; TCRdb stores just in-frame clones and leaves some out. This sample carries 100,000 to 150,000 clones, about 88% of them seen once, and the ten largest clones take 1% to 1.5%. Input material: PBMCs. The source of these receptors is a woman between 18 and 29 years old in good health and CMV-seronegative. CDR3s include the opening cysteine and the closing phenylalanine or tryptophan. A D gene is named only where the DNA matches it firmly. Only some rows state a clone size, as once, few, many or a class for expanded clones.

j_call | cdr3_length | clone_size | v_call | d_call | cdr3_nt | cdr3_aa
TRBJ2-7 | 19 | - | TRBV21-1 | - | TGTGCCAGCAGCAAAACCAAGGACAGGGTGGTACCCTTCTTATACGAGCAGTACTTC | CASSKTKDRVVPFLYEQYF
TRBJ2-2 | 19 | - | TRBV4-1 | TRBD2 | TGCGCCAGCAGCCCCCTTGGGCGGGGGGGCCGATTTGGGCCCGGGGAGCTGTTTTTT | CASSPLGRGGRFGPGELFF
TRBJ2-7 | 14 | - | TRBV18 | - | TGTGCCAGCTCACCCACAGGGTTCAACTACGAGCAGTACTTC | CASSPTGFNYEQYF
TRBJ1-2 | 14 | - | TRBV4-1 | - | TGCGCCAGCAGCCACTTAGGGACATCGGGAGGCTACACCTTC | CASSHLGTSGGYTF
TRBJ1-1 | 13 | - | TRBV11-1 | TRBD1 | TGTGCCAGCAGCCACCGACAGGGCCAGGAAGCTTTCTTT | CASSHRQGQEAFF
TRBJ1-5 | 14 | - | TRBV2 | - | TGTGCCAGCAGTGACAGGTCGGCCAATCAGCCCCAGCATTTT | CASSDRSANQPQHF
TRBJ2-1 | 13 | - | TRBV18 | - | TGTGCCAGCTCGCGGACAGACGACAATGAGCAGTTCTTC | CASSRTDDNEQFF
TRBJ2-1 | 13 | - | TRBV7-7 | TRBD1 | TGTGCTAGCAGTGAACAGGGGGCCACAGAGCAGTTCTTC | CASSEQGATEQFF
TRBJ1-5 | 15 | - | TRBV27 | - | TGTGCCAGCAGACAGCTAACGAATAGCAATCAGCCCCAGCATTTT | CASRQLTNSNQPQHF
TRBJ2-1 | 15 | - | TRBV5-6 | TRBD1 | TGTGCCAGCAGCGAGGGGACAGGGTTCATCAATGAGCAGTTCTTC | CASSEGTGFINEQFF
TRBJ1-5 | 12 | few | TRBV4-1 | - | TGCGCCAGCAGCCGAGGGAATCAGCCCCAGCATTTT | CASSRGNQPQHF
TRBJ1-2 | 14 | - | TRBV5-5 | - | TGTGCCAGCAGCTTCAGAAGTCCATTTTATGGCTACACCTTC | CASSFRSPFYGYTF
TRBJ1-4 | 16 | - | TRBV6-6 | - | TGTGCCAGCAGCCCCTTTGTTTTTGCAACTAATGAAAAACTGTTTTTT | CASSPFVFATNEKLFF
TRBJ2-3 | 14 | - | TRBV6-4 | - | TGTGCCAGCAGTGGAGTAGCGCAGGCCGATACGCAGTATTTT | CASSGVAQADTQYF